This is a list of T cell receptor beta chains from one sample in a study of CD8 T cells in ankylosing spondylitis. TCRdb used MiXCR to reprocess the 5' RACE reads, holding one entry per CDR3 protein. The sample has approximately 240,000 distinct CDR3 sequences; roughly 10% are singletons. The sample consisted of blood, either unsorted or a sorted T cell fraction (not recorded which). The receptor source for this set is a male donor with ankylosing spondylitis or in good health (not recorded which). CDR3s include the opening cysteine and the closing phenylalanine or tryptophan. The D gene is left open where the match is weak. Not all rows give a size; the values are once, few, many and, for expanded clones, a class.

TRBJ1-2	many	16	TRBV29-1	-	TGCAGCGTTGAAGCCCCTTCCCGGGACACCAGCTATGGCTACACCTTC	CSVEAPSRDTSYGYTF
TRBJ2-3	many	14	TRBV20-1	-	TGCAGTGCTCCCCGCGACGGGAGCACAGATACGCAGTATTTT	CSAPRDGSTDTQYF
TRBJ1-1	many	14	TRBV7-9	-	TGTGCCGTAATTCCAGGGAGCCCGAACACTGAAGCTTTCTTT	CAVIPGSPNTEAFF
TRBJ2-1	few	17	TRBV20-1	-	TGCTGTGCTAGAGCCCAAGCGACCCTTTACCCCTACAATGAGCAGTTCTTC	CCARAQATLYPYNEQFF
TRBJ1-1	many	15	TRBV20-1	-	TGCAGTGCTAGAGATCTCGTGACAGGAAACACTGAAGCTTTCTTT	CSARDLVTGNTEAFF
TRBJ2-7	many	15	TRBV5-1	TRBD1	TGCGCCAGCAGCACGTGGACAGGGGGCAGCTACGAGCAGTACTTC	CASSTWTGGSYEQYF
TRBJ2-2	-	12	TRBV11-3	TRBD1	TGTGCCAGCATCAGGGGGTCCGGGGAGCTGTTTTTT	CASIRGSGELFF
TRBJ2-2	many	14	TRBV15	-	TGTGCCACCAGCAGAGAACCTAGAGCCGGGGAGCTGTTTTTT	CATSREPRAGELFF
TRBJ2-3	many	17	TRBV5-1	TRBD1	TGCGCCAGCAGCAGAGTCCCGGGACAGGAAACCCCAGATACGCAGTATTTT	CASSRVPGQETPDTQYF
TRBJ2-5	-	13	TRBV10-3	-	TGTGCCATCAGTGGGGCAGGGAAAGAGACCCAGTACTTC	CAISGAGKETQYF
TRBJ2-7	few	15	TRBV4-1	TRBD1	TGCGCCAGCAGCCCCGGGACAGGGACAGCTTACGAGCAGTACTTC	CASSPGTGTAYEQYF
TRBJ1-2	many	13	TRBV9	-	TGTGCCAGCAGCGCCCAGGGCAGCTATGGCTACACCTTC	CASSAQGSYGYTF
TRBJ2-1	-	12	TRBV20-1	TRBD2	TGCAGTGCTAGAGCAGCGGGAGCTGAGCAGTTCTTC	CSARAAGAEQFF
TRBJ1-3	few	15	TRBV25-1	-	TGTGCCAGCAGAAGTACAGCAGCCTCTGGAAACACCATATATTTT	CASRSTAASGNTIYF
TRBJ2-1	-	14	TRBV20-1	TRBD2	TGCAGTGCTACGGGACTAGAAACCTACAATGAGCAGTTCTTC	CSATGLETYNEQFF
TRBJ2-2	many	13	TRBV19	TRBD1	TGTGCCAGTAGTTCGACAGGGATCGGGGAGCTGTTTTTT	CASSSTGIGELFF
TRBJ2-4	many	15	TRBV7-8	TRBD1	TGTGCCAGCAGCGGTGGGACAGGCCAGGGAAACATTCAGTACTTC	CASSGGTGQGNIQYF
TRBJ1-2	few	15	TRBV5-1	TRBD1	TGCGCCAGCAGCTTGGGGGACAGAAATAACTATGGCTACACCTTC	CASSLGDRNNYGYTF
TRBJ2-2	few	14	TRBV29-1	-	TGCAGCGTTGGTGGGAGTTTACTAGCCGGGGAGCTGTTTTTT	CSVGGSLLAGELFF
TRBJ2-7	few	16	TRBV6-5	TRBD1	TGTGCCAGCAGGTACCGGGACAGGGGACATTTCCACGAGCAGTACTTC	CASRYRDRGHFHEQYF
TRBJ1-1	many	14	TRBV18	-	TGTGCCAGCTCACCACCGGCTGGGAACACTGAAGCTTTCTTT	CASSPPAGNTEAFF
TRBJ1-2	-	16	TRBV2	-	TGTGCCAGCAGTGAAGCGCTTGGACCTTCCGATGACGGCTACACCTTC	CASSEALGPSDDGYTF
TRBJ2-4	many	15	TRBV5-1	-	TGCGCCAGCTCAGATCCTACGGTAGCCAAAAACATTCAGTACTTC	CASSDPTVAKNIQYF
TRBJ2-5	many	11	TRBV7-2	TRBD2	TGTGCCAGCAGTCCCGGGACTAGGCAGTACTTC	CASSPGTRQYF
TRBJ2-1	-	19	TRBV6-5	TRBD2	TGTGCCAGCAGTTTCCGGGGGGGTCAGAGCCTCAGCTCCTACAATGAGCAGTTCTTC	CASSFRGGQSLSSYNEQFF
TRBJ1-3	many	16	TRBV5-1	TRBD1	TGCGCCAGCAGCGCCTCGGGACAGAGTTCTGGAAACACCATATATTTT	CASSASGQSSGNTIYF
TRBJ1-5	few	12	TRBV7-9	-	TGTGCCAGCAGCTTAGGGCTCCAGCCCCAGCATTTT	CASSLGLQPQHF
TRBJ1-6	few	14	TRBV10-2	-	TGCGCCAGCAGGGGGGACACTAATAATTCACCCCTCCACTTT	CASRGDTNNSPLHF
TRBJ1-4	many	14	TRBV20-1	TRBD1	TGCAGTGCTAGAGCGGCAGGGGGCTATGAAAAACTGTTTTTT	CSARAAGGYEKLFF
TRBJ2-7	many	14	TRBV5-6	-	TGTGCCAGCAGCTTGGCCCTTCCCCCCTACGAGCAGTACTTC	CASSLALPPYEQYF
TRBJ1-1	-	14	TRBV18	-	TGTGCCAGCTCACCCGTGGACGGGGGCACTGAAGCTTTCTTT	CASSPVDGGTEAFF
TRBJ2-1	-	15	TRBV30	-	TGTGCCTGGAGTGTCGCCGGGGGTCCCTACAATGAGCAGTTCTTC	CAWSVAGGPYNEQFF
TRBJ1-1	-	20	TRBV5-1	-	TGCGCCAGCAGCTTGGGGCCTCTGCTTCTGCAAGGGGGGCTGAACACTGAAGCTTTCTTT	CASSLGPLLLQGGLNTEAFF
TRBJ2-3	many	15	TRBV12-3/TRBV12-4	TRBD2	TGTGCCAGCAGTCCCTCCCGCGGGAGGACAGATACGCAGTATTTT	CASSPSRGRTDTQYF
TRBJ2-2	few	13	TRBV19	-	TGTGCCAGTAGTATAGAGGGAACCGGGGAGCTGTTTTTT	CASSIEGTGELFF
TRBJ2-2	many	15	TRBV12-3/TRBV12-4	-	TGTGCCAGCAGTTTATCCGGGGGCGGCACCGGGGAGCTGTTTTTT	CASSLSGGGTGELFF
TRBJ1-5	-	16	TRBV6-1	TRBD1	TGTGCCAGCAGTCTGAACAGGGGAAGGGGCAATCAGCCCCAGCATTTT	CASSLNRGRGNQPQHF
TRBJ2-7	-	14	TRBV20-1	TRBD2	TGCAGTGCTCGCTCTAGCGGGAGCTCCTACGAGCAGTACTTC	CSARSSGSSYEQYF
TRBJ1-4	many	14	TRBV4-1	-	TGCGCCAGCAGCCAAGATAGGGAGTATGAAAAACTGTTTTTT	CASSQDREYEKLFF
TRBJ2-7	many	14	TRBV2	-	TGTGCCAGCAGGAGGGTTTTTGGGACCTACGAGCAGTACTTC	CASRRVFGTYEQYF
TRBJ1-1	many	17	TRBV12-3/TRBV12-4	TRBD1	TGTGCCAGCAGCCTTAGGGGGCAGGGGGCACGGGACACTGAAGCTTTCTTT	CASSLRGQGARDTEAFF
TRBJ2-3	many	14	TRBV12-3/TRBV12-4	-	TGTGCCAGCAGCCCCTCCGCCTACACAGATACGCAGTATTTT	CASSPSAYTDTQYF
TRBJ2-3	many	16	TRBV19	TRBD2	TGTGCCAGTAGTATAGGCGGACTAGCGGGGGGAGATACGCAGTATTTT	CASSIGGLAGGDTQYF
TRBJ2-1	many	14	TRBV29-1	-	TGCAGCGTCGCAAACAGGGCGACCTACAATGAGCAGTTCTTC	CSVANRATYNEQFF
TRBJ1-4	many	16	TRBV12-3/TRBV12-4	-	TGTGCCAGCAGTCCCCTTGGGGGGGTGGCTAATGAAAAACTGTTTTTT	CASSPLGGVANEKLFF
TRBJ1-1	few	15	TRBV11-2	-	TGTGCCAGCAGCTTAGATGTAGTAGTATACACTGAAGCTTTCTTT	CASSLDVVVYTEAFF
TRBJ2-3	many	12	TRBV29-1	-	TGCAGCGTCCTGTGGGGGACAGATACGCAGTATTTT	CSVLWGTDTQYF
TRBJ2-1	-	14	TRBV2	TRBD2	TGTGCCAGCAGAGCTGGGACTAGCGTCAATGAGCAGTTCTTC	CASRAGTSVNEQFF
TRBJ2-3	many	15	TRBV7-9	-	TGTGCCAGCATCCTGGGAGGGACAACCACAGATACGCAGTATTTT	CASILGGTTTDTQYF